What follows are 10 T cell receptor beta chains derived from one specimen sequenced in a study of post-analysis software for immune sequencing data. Study-wide points: TRBV segments more frequent in patients than in controls numbered about five and included TRBV5-6, TRBV5-1 and TRBV20-1.

No cognate antigen is known for these TCRs. Built from TCR beta cDNA, the libraries had unique molecular identifiers in them. TCRdb reprocessed the PCR reads with MiXCR, giving one entry per CDR3 protein. Of roughly 800,000 distinct CDR3 sequences in the sample, 46% were seen once. The sequenced material came from blood. These receptors were obtained from a girl between 10 and 17 years old with multiple sclerosis.

V usage is TRBV10-3 and J usage is TRBJ2-5; 11 positions match TRBD2. The V gene end was trimmed by 6 bases and the J gene end by 5 bases; junction bases not matched to a gene: 8. CDR1 is ENHRY and CDR2 is SYGVKD in the germline V gene. The CDR3 sequence is 15 residues long. Written as DNA, the CDR3 is TGTGCCATCAGCGAATTGACTAGCGGGAAGGAGACCCAGTACTTC. Protein sequence: CAISELTSGKETQYF.

This chain links TRBV4-1 with TRBJ2-4; 7 bases agree with TRBD2. Germline V gives CDR1 MGHRA, CDR2 YSYEKL. The CDR3 loop spans 14 amino acids. J lost 6 bases, V lost 1 base, and 3 bases had no gene match. DNA for the CDR3: TGCGCCAGCAGCCAAGGGGGAGGGCTAAACATTCAGTACTTC. It specifies CASSQGGGLNIQYF.

V is TRBV20-1 and J is TRBJ2-1; 10 bases map to TRBD2. The germline gives CDR1 DFQATT, CDR2 SNEGSKA (reference sequence). V gave up 5 bases and J gave up 10 bases; unmatched junction bases: 11. This CDR3 is 14 amino acids long. The CDR3 DNA reads TGCAGTGCTCCCCGGGCTAGCGGGAGAGACGAGCAGTTCTTC. As protein: CSAPRASGRDEQFF.

Details on this clonotype: A much larger clone lies a single base off, so this may be a read error. This chain joins TRBV9 and TRBJ2-5, with TRBD1 identical over 10 bases. CDR3 length: 16 residues. Germline assignment: CDR1 SGDLS and CDR2 YYNGEE. CDR3 residues: CASSLRDRGGQEAQYF. CDR3 bases: TGTGCCAGCAGCTTACGGGACAGGGGAGGGCAAGAGGCCCAGTACTTC.

The gene calls are TRBV30 and TRBJ2-5, with TRBD1 matching 7 bases. The DNA end is a closer match to TRBJ2-7, so the J assignment may be wrong. The CDR3 extends over 14 amino acids. Germline V gene sequence: CDR1 GTSNPN, CDR2 SVGIG (reference sequence). The CDR3 loop reads CAWSANRGPYEQYF. The CDR3 DNA follows: TGTGCCTGGAGTGCCAACAGGGGCCCCTACGAGCAGTACTTC.

This clonotype was found a few times. V is TRBV20-1 and J is TRBJ2-5; a possible D gene is TRBD2 (6 bases). V lost 2 bases and J 1 base, leaving 14 bases between the germline ends. Germline lookup yields CDR1 DFQATT and CDR2 SNEGSKA (reference sequence). The CDR3 consists of 15 residues. In DNA, the CDR3 is TGCAGTGCTAGACCCCGCGGGGCCTTCCAAGAGACCCAGTACTTC. Residues: CSARPRGAFQETQYF.

The table lists this clonotype with a few counts. The chain has TRBV20-1 and TRBJ2-7; TRBD2 agrees at 8 bases. Germline-derived CDR1 and CDR2 are DFQATT and SNEGSKA (reference sequence). With V trimmed by 0 bases and J by 5 bases, 12 bases remained unmatched. CDR3 length: 16 residues. The CDR3 region is CSARDYVREGLHEQYF. The CDR3 nucleotides are TGCAGTGCTAGAGATTACGTTCGGGAGGGCCTCCACGAGCAGTACTTC.

This clonotype appeared a few times. The gene calls are TRBV29-1 and TRBJ2-1; TRBD2 is a possible D gene (5 bases). The CDR3 extends over 15 amino acids. CDR1 SQVTM and CDR2 ANQGSEA come from the germline V gene. The germline V and J ends were trimmed by 0 bases and 5 bases, with 14 bases remaining between them. CDR3 in DNA: TGCAGCGTTGAAGAGGCGGGTTGGTCCGACAATGAGCAGTTCTTC. This translates into CSVEEAGWSDNEQFF.

The rearrangement links TRBV3-1 to TRBJ2-1; tentatively, D is TRBD1 (5 bases). The germline CDR1 and CDR2 sequences are LGHDT and YNNKEL (reference sequence). V lost 0 bases to trimming and J lost 7 bases, with 19 bases between them. This CDR3 is built from 17 residues. CDR3 nucleotide sequence: TGTGCCAGCAGCCAAGATCAAGGCGGCCGGGCAGGGAATGAGCAGTTCTTC. Its protein product is CASSQDQGGRAGNEQFF.

V usage is TRBV5-1 and J usage is TRBJ2-3; TRBD2 agrees at 11 bases. CDR3 length: 17 amino acids. Trimming removed 0 bases from V and 4 bases from J; junction bases left unmatched: 7. In germline, CDR1 is SGHRS, CDR2 YFSETQ. The CDR3 nucleotides read TGCGCCAGCAGCTTGGCCCCACTAGCGGGAGTGCCAGATACGCAGTATTTT. Residues: CASSLAPLAGVPDTQYF. The full variable domain, its missing parts supplied by reference TRBV5-1 and TRBJ2-3, is KAGVTQTPRYLIKTRGQQVTLSCSPISGHRSVSWYQQTPGQGLQFLFEYFSETQRNKGNFPGRFSGRQFSNSRSEMNVSTLELGDSALYLCASSLAPLAGVPDTQYFGPGTRLTVL.